These T cell receptor beta chains were read from a single sample in a study of T cells in Graves' hyperthyroidism and ophthalmopathy. TCRdb reprocessed the multiplex PCR reads with MiXCR, giving one entry per CDR3 protein. The sample lists about 290,000 distinct CDR3 sequences, about 14% seen once, with approximately 8.6% in the top ten. Sequencing used blood. The receptor set was obtained from a woman in her twenties or thirties with Graves' hyperthyroidism that later progressed to Graves' ophthalmopathy. CDR3s include the opening cysteine and the closing phenylalanine or tryptophan. D genes are given only for firm matches. Clone size is shown for a subset of rows, as once, few, many or a class of expanded clone.

d_call: .
v_call: TRBV27
j_call: TRBJ2-5
clone_size: many
cdr3_aa: CASSSVSPEVQETQYF
cdr3_nt: TGTGCCAGCAGTTCGGTCAGCCCTGAGGTGCAAGAGACCCAGTACTTC

d_call: TRBD2
v_call: TRBV13
j_call: TRBJ2-5
clone_size: many
cdr3_aa: CASSSKREGPGETQYF
cdr3_nt: TGTGCCAGCAGCTCAAAGCGGGAGGGCCCCGGGGAGACCCAGTACTTC

d_call: .
v_call: TRBV7-2
j_call: TRBJ2-1
clone_size: many
cdr3_aa: CASRPIAAEEQFF
cdr3_nt: TGTGCCAGCAGGCCTATAGCGGCGGAAGAGCAGTTCTTC

d_call: TRBD2
v_call: TRBV20-1
j_call: TRBJ2-1
clone_size: .
cdr3_aa: CLTGGTTYNEQFF
cdr3_nt: TGTTTAACGGGCGGGACTACCTACAATGAGCAGTTCTTC

d_call: .
v_call: TRBV6-1
j_call: TRBJ2-7
clone_size: many
cdr3_aa: CASSPGTPYEQYF
cdr3_nt: TGTGCCAGCAGCCCCGGGACCCCCTACGAGCAGTACTTC

d_call: .
v_call: TRBV20-1
j_call: TRBJ2-3
clone_size: many
cdr3_aa: CSTSPRAQYF
cdr3_nt: TGCAGTACCAGCCCGAGGGCGCAGTATTTT

d_call: .
v_call: TRBV4-1
j_call: TRBJ2-1
clone_size: many
cdr3_aa: CASSQTIVRGVDEQFF
cdr3_nt: TGCGCCAGCAGCCAAACGATCGTTAGAGGGGTAGATGAGCAGTTCTTC

d_call: TRBD2
v_call: TRBV20-1
j_call: TRBJ2-3
clone_size: few
cdr3_aa: CSAPSLAGVTDTQYF
cdr3_nt: TGCAGTGCTCCCAGCCTAGCGGGAGTCACAGATACGCAGTATTTT

d_call: TRBD2
v_call: TRBV2
j_call: TRBJ2-2
clone_size: many
cdr3_aa: CASSEDPPNSGTSTGELFF
cdr3_nt: TGTGCCAGCAGTGAAGATCCCCCGAATAGCGGGACTTCCACCGGGGAGCTGTTTTTT

d_call: TRBD1
v_call: TRBV6-1
j_call: TRBJ1-5
clone_size: many
cdr3_aa: CASSEYLGGTGDQPQHF
cdr3_nt: TGTGCCAGCAGTGAATACCTCGGGGGGACAGGGGACCAGCCCCAGCATTTT

d_call: .
v_call: TRBV4-1
j_call: TRBJ1-2
clone_size: many
cdr3_aa: CASSQPGVGYTF
cdr3_nt: TGCGCCAGCAGCCAGCCCGGGGTAGGCTACACCTTC

d_call: .
v_call: TRBV24-1
j_call: TRBJ2-3
clone_size: .
cdr3_aa: CATSDFGRSKSYTDTQYF
cdr3_nt: TGTGCCACCAGTGATTTTGGTAGGTCCAAATCTTACACAGATACGCAGTATTTT

d_call: .
v_call: TRBV7-9
j_call: TRBJ2-5
clone_size: many
cdr3_aa: CASSSTTDQETQYF
cdr3_nt: TGTGCCAGCAGCTCGACTACGGACCAAGAGACCCAGTACTTC

d_call: .
v_call: TRBV29-1
j_call: TRBJ2-7
clone_size: many
cdr3_aa: CSVEDPTRGGAYEQYF
cdr3_nt: TGCAGCGTTGAAGACCCGACGCGCGGGGGCGCCTACGAGCAGTACTTC

d_call: TRBD1
v_call: TRBV4-3
j_call: TRBJ1-6
clone_size: .
cdr3_aa: CASSHPDRASPLHF
cdr3_nt: TGCGCCAGCAGCCACCCCGACAGGGCCTCACCCCTCCACTTT

d_call: .
v_call: TRBV20-1
j_call: TRBJ2-7
clone_size: .
cdr3_aa: CSAVKTGTSYEQYF
cdr3_nt: TGCAGTGCCGTCAAGACAGGAACCTCCTACGAGCAGTACTTC

d_call: .
v_call: TRBV19
j_call: TRBJ2-1
clone_size: .
cdr3_aa: CASSIPTLLNEQFF
cdr3_nt: TGTGCCAGTAGTATTCCGACATTGCTGAATGAGCAGTTCTTC

d_call: .
v_call: TRBV7-2
j_call: TRBJ1-5
clone_size: many
cdr3_aa: CASSARDILFYSNQPQHF
cdr3_nt: TGTGCCAGCAGCGCCCGGGACATCCTGTTCTATAGCAATCAGCCCCAGCATTTT

d_call: TRBD2
v_call: TRBV3-1
j_call: TRBJ2-3
clone_size: once
cdr3_aa: CASSRLAVPDTQYF
cdr3_nt: TGTGCCAGCAGCCGTCTAGCGGTCCCGGATACGCAGTATTTT

d_call: .
v_call: TRBV19
j_call: TRBJ1-1
clone_size: .
cdr3_aa: CASSIGTPGGGAFF
cdr3_nt: TGTGCCAGTAGTATTGGGACGCCGGGGGGTGGAGCTTTCTTT

d_call: TRBD1
v_call: TRBV28
j_call: TRBJ1-5
clone_size: many
cdr3_aa: CASSPRTGFNQPQHF
cdr3_nt: TGTGCCAGCAGTCCCCGGACAGGGTTTAATCAGCCCCAGCATTTT

d_call: .
v_call: TRBV27
j_call: TRBJ1-5
clone_size: many
cdr3_aa: CASSPLGVDSNQPQHF
cdr3_nt: TGTGCCAGCAGTCCGCTTGGGGTCGATAGCAATCAGCCCCAGCATTTT

d_call: TRBD1
v_call: TRBV11-1
j_call: TRBJ2-3
clone_size: many
cdr3_aa: CASSKTGVVYF
cdr3_nt: TGTGCCAGCAGCAAGACAGGGGTCGTGTATTTT

d_call: .
v_call: TRBV6-1
j_call: TRBJ1-1
clone_size: many
cdr3_aa: CASSYGGAMNTEAFF
cdr3_nt: TGTGCCAGCAGTTACGGAGGGGCGATGAACACTGAAGCTTTCTTT

d_call: .
v_call: TRBV7-6
j_call: TRBJ1-1
clone_size: many
cdr3_aa: CASSATDSLNTEAFF
cdr3_nt: TGTGCCAGCAGCGCCACGGACAGCCTGAACACTGAAGCTTTCTTT

d_call: TRBD1
v_call: TRBV19
j_call: TRBJ1-1
clone_size: .
cdr3_aa: CASSAPGGRTEAFF
cdr3_nt: TGTGCCAGTAGTGCCCCAGGGGGCCGGACTGAAGCTTTCTTT

d_call: TRBD2
v_call: TRBV19
j_call: TRBJ2-7
clone_size: many
cdr3_aa: CASSYGLAGYEQYF
cdr3_nt: TGTGCCAGTAGCTACGGACTAGCTGGCTACGAGCAGTACTTC

d_call: .
v_call: TRBV28
j_call: TRBJ1-6
clone_size: few
cdr3_aa: CASRAGAVNSPLHF
cdr3_nt: TGTGCCAGCAGAGCCGGGGCAGTGAATTCACCCCTCCACTTT

d_call: .
v_call: TRBV7-2
j_call: TRBJ2-1
clone_size: .
cdr3_aa: CASSFGGGEQFF
cdr3_nt: TGTGCCAGCAGCTTCGGGGGAGGTGAGCAGTTCTTC

d_call: TRBD2
v_call: TRBV28
j_call: TRBJ2-7
clone_size: .
cdr3_aa: CASKTAGGHEQYF
cdr3_nt: TGTGCCAGCAAGACCGCGGGGGGGCACGAGCAGTACTTC

d_call: TRBD1
v_call: TRBV5-4
j_call: TRBJ1-1
clone_size: .
cdr3_aa: CASSTGEHTEAFF
cdr3_nt: TGTGCCAGTAGTACAGGGGAGCACACTGAAGCTTTCTTT

d_call: TRBD2
v_call: TRBV19
j_call: TRBJ2-1
clone_size: few
cdr3_aa: CASSPGLANEQFF
cdr3_nt: TGTGCCAGTAGCCCGGGACTAGCCAATGAGCAGTTCTTC

d_call: .
v_call: TRBV29-1
j_call: TRBJ2-2
clone_size: many
cdr3_aa: CSVEGRDTRAGELFF
cdr3_nt: TGCAGCGTTGAAGGACGGGACACCCGGGCCGGGGAGCTGTTTTTT

d_call: TRBD1
v_call: TRBV6-2/TRBV6-3
j_call: TRBJ2-7
clone_size: .
cdr3_aa: CASSRAGTASYEQYF
cdr3_nt: TGTGCCAGCAGTCGAGCCGGGACAGCTTCCTACGAGCAGTACTTC

d_call: .
v_call: TRBV27
j_call: TRBJ1-1
clone_size: many
cdr3_aa: CASSLSGHEAFF
cdr3_nt: TGTGCCAGCAGCCTCTCAGGCCATGAAGCTTTCTTT